These 9 T cell receptor beta chains were sequenced from one sample in a study of T cell responses to AZD1222 COVID-19 vaccine. Some clones are missing from TCRdb's copy, which holds only in-frame ones; the method was immunoSEQ multiplex PCR. The data contain approximately 200,000 clones, 70% to 90% of them singletons. Sequenced here: peripheral blood, sampled on day 0 of AZD1222 vaccination. Receptor source: an adult in good health.

The chain uses TRBV25-1 and TRBJ2-1; 8 bases are a match to TRBD2. Germline V gives CDR1 MGHDK, CDR2 SYGVNS. The CDR3 consists of 15 residues. Trimming cost V 10 bases and J 5 bases; bases outside gene matches: 13. The CDR3 protein is CATSPKGLADNEQFF. Here the CDR3 DNA reads TGTGCCACCTCACCCAAAGGACTAGCCGACAATGAGCAGTTCTTC. Complete variable domain (other parts from reference TRBV25-1 and TRBJ2-1): EADIYQTPRYLVIGTGKKITLECSQTMGHDKMYWYQQDPGMELHLIHYSYGVNSTEKGDLSSESTVSRIRTEHFPLTLESARPSHTSQYLCATSPKGLADNEQFFGPGTRLTVL.

The CDR3 region is CASSYPQGTYGYTF. In nucleotides, the CDR3 is TGTGCCAGCAGCTACCCACAGGGAACCTATGGCTACACCTTC. This chain links TRBV5-6 with TRBJ1-2, with D perhaps TRBD1 (6 bases). Trimming shortened V by 3 bases and J by 4 bases, and 13 bases separated the two germline ends. CDR3 length: 14 amino acids. Germline V gene sequence: CDR1 SGHDT, CDR2 YYEEEE. The full variable domain, with the rest looked up from reference TRBV5-6 and TRBJ1-2, is DAGVTQSPTHLIKTRGQQVTLRCSPKSGHDTVSWYQQALGQGPQFIFQYYEEEERQRGNFPDRFSGHQFPNYSSELNVNALLLGDSALYLCASSYPQGTYGYTFGSGTRLTVV.

This sequence joins TRBV30 and TRBJ1-5, with D perhaps TRBD1 (6 bases). This CDR3 region has 14 residues. Germline V gene lookup returns CDR1 GTSNPN and CDR2 SVGIG (reference sequence). The V end was cut by 4 bases, the J end by 5 bases, with 15 bases between. This chain's CDR3 is CAWKGGIFDQPQHF. CDR3 DNA sequence: TGTGCCTGGAAGGGGGGGATTTTTGATCAGCCCCAGCATTTT.

The CDR3 protein is CASSVRGGTGYEQYF. CDR3 nucleotides: TGTGCCAGCAGCGTCCGGGGGGGGACAGGCTACGAGCAGTACTTC. This chain joins TRBV5-4 and TRBJ2-7; D may correspond to TRBD1 or TRBD2 (8 bases each). CDR3 length equals 15 residues. The germline V gene encodes CDR1 SGHNT and CDR2 YYREEE (reference sequence). V was cut by 4 bases and J by 3 bases, with 17 bases left in between. The whole variable domain, remainder taken from reference TRBV5-4 and TRBJ2-7, is ETGVTQSPTHLIKTRGQQVTLRCSSQSGHNTVSWYQQALGQGPQFIFQYYREEENGRGNFPPRFSGLQFPNYSSELNVNALELDDSALYLCASSVRGGTGYEQYFGPGTRLTVT.

This sequence joins TRBV6-5 and TRBJ1-1; D is unclear. Between the trimmed V and J ends, which lost 2 bases and 1 base, there was a span of 11 bases. The length of the CDR3 is 15 residues. Germline V gene sequence: CDR1 MNHEY, CDR2 SVGAGI. The CDR3 reads CASSYEAARNTEAFF. CDR3 nucleotides: TGTGCCAGCAGTTACGAAGCGGCCAGGAACACTGAAGCTTTCTTT.

The chain uses TRBV11-2 and TRBJ1-1; D remains unclear. Between the trimmed V and J ends, which lost 5 bases and 0 bases, there was a span of 16 bases. The CDR3 covers 16 residues. Germline CDR1 and CDR2: SGHAT and FQNNGV. As DNA, the CDR3 is TGTGCCAGCAGCCCAGGCCGGGCCAGAGTGAACACTGAAGCTTTCTTT. Its translation: CASSPGRARVNTEAFF.

The chain links TRBV24-1 to TRBJ1-4; D gene uncertain. Germline assignment: CDR1 KGHDR and CDR2 SFDVKD. Trimming took off 4 bases at V and 0 bases at J, with 8 bases between the two ends. This CDR3 has 15 residues. The DNA of the CDR3 is TGTGCCACCAGTGACCCGACGGCAACTAATGAAAAACTGTTTTTT. Its protein is CATSDPTATNEKLFF.

The chain uses TRBV18 and TRBJ2-7, with a weak D call TRBD2 (6 bases). V was pared by 0 bases and J by 7 bases, with 13 bases between. Germline assignment: CDR1 KGHSH and CDR2 LQKENI. The CDR3 is 14 amino acids. The CDR3 region has the DNA TGTGCCAGCTCACCACCGGGCGGGACGGGGGAGCAGTACTTC. Protein: CASSPPGGTGEQYF.

Only one count was recorded for this clone. The rearrangement uses TRBV27 and TRBJ1-6; unclear D gene. CDR1 is MNHEY and CDR2 is SMNVEV in the germline V gene (reference sequence). The CDR3 is 15 residues long. Trimming removed 6 bases at V and 7 bases at J, with 16 bases between. Here the CDR3 reads CASRARAGSNSPLHF. In nucleotides, the CDR3 is TGTGCCAGCAGGGCTCGGGCAGGCTCGAATTCACCCCTCCACTTT.